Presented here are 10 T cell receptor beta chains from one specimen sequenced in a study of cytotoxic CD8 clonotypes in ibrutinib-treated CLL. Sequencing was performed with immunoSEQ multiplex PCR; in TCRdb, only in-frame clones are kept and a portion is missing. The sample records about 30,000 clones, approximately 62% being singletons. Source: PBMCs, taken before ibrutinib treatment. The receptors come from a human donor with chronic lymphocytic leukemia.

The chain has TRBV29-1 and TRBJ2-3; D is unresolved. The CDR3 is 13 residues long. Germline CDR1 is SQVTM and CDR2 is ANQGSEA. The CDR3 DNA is TGCTCCCTTTGGGGTCCTAGCACAGATACGCAGTATTTT. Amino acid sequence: CSLWGPSTDTQYF.

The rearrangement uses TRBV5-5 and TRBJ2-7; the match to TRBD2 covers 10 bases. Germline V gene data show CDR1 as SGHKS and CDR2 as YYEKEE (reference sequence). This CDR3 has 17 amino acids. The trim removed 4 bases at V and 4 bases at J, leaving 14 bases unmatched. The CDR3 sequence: CASSGRGQREGPYEQYF. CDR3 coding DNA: TGTGCCAGCAGCGGGCGAGGACAGCGGGAGGGACCGTACGAGCAGTACTTC.

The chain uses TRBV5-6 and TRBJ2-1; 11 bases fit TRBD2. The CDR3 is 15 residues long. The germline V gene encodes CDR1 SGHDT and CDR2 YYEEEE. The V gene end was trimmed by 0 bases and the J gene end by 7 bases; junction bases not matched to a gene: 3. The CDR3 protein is CASSLGSGRGNEQFF. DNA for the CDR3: TGTGCCAGCAGCTTGGGTAGCGGGAGGGGGAATGAGCAGTTCTTC.

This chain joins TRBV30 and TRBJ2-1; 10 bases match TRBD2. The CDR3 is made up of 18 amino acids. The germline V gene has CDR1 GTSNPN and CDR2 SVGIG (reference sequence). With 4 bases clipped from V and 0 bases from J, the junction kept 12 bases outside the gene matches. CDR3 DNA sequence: TGTGCCTGGAAAGGAATAGCGGGGGGTCTAAGCTCCTACAATGAGCAGTTCTTC. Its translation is CAWKGIAGGLSSYNEQFF.

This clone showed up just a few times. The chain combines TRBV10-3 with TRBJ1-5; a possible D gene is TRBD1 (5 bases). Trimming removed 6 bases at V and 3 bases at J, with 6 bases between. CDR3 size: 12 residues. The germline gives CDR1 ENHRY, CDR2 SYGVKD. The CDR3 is CAIRGDNQPQHF. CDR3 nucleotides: TGTGCCATCAGGGGGGACAATCAGCCCCAGCATTTT.

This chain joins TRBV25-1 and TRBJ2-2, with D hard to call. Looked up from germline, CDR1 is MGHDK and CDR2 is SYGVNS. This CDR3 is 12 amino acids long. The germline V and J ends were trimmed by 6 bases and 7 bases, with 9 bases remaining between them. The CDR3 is CASRADGGELFF. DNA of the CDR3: TGTGCCAGCAGGGCTGATGGCGGGGAGCTGTTTTTT. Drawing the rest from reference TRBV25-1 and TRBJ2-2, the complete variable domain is EADIYQTPRYLVIGTGKKITLECSQTMGHDKMYWYQQDPGMELHLIHYSYGVNSTEKGDLSSESTVSRIRTEHFPLTLESARPSHTSQYLCASRADGGELFFGEGSRLTVL.

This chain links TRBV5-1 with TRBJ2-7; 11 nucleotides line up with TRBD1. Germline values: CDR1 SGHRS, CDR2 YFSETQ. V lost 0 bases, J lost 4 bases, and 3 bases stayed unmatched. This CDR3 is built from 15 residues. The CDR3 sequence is CASSLEGTGGYEQYF. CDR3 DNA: TGCGCCAGCAGCTTGGAGGGGACAGGGGGTTACGAGCAGTACTTC. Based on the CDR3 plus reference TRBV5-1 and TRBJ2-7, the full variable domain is KAGVTQTPRYLIKTRGQQVTLSCSPISGHRSVSWYQQTPGQGLQFLFEYFSETQRNKGNFPGRFSGRQFSNSRSEMNVSTLELGDSALYLCASSLEGTGGYEQYFGPGTRLTVT.

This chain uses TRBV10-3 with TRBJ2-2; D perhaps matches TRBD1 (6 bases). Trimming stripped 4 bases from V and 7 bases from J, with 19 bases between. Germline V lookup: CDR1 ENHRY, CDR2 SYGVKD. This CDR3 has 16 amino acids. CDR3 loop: CAISVGGAPVGGELFF. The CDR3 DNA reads TGTGCCATCAGTGTAGGGGGAGCCCCGGTAGGCGGGGAGCTGTTTTTT.

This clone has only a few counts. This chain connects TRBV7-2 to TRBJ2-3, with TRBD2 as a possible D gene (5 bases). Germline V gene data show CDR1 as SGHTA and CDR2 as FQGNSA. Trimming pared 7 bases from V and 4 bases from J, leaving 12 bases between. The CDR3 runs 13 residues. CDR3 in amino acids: CASTGRVADTQYF. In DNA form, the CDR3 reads TGTGCCAGCACGGGGAGAGTCGCAGATACGCAGTATTTT.

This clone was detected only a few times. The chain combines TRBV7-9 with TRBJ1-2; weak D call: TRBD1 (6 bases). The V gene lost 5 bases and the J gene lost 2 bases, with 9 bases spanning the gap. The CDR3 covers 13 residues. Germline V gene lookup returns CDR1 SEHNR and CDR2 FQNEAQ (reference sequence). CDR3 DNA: TGTGCCAGCAGCCCTACAGGGAACTATGGCTACACCTTC. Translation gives CASSPTGNYGYTF.